Listed below are T cell receptor beta chains from one sample, sequenced in a study of OX40 agonist ivuxolimab in advanced cancers. The protocol was immunoSEQ multiplex PCR, while the TCRdb copy is restricted to in-frame clones and leaves out a portion. The table records roughly 64,000 clones, 85% to 90% of them present only once. Sequencing was performed on CD4+ or CD8+ T cells sorted from blood, taken in a trial of the OX40 agonist ivuxolimab. The receptors shown here come from an adult with an advanced solid tumor such as melanoma, head and neck, liver or kidney cancer. Both conserved end residues are trimmed from each CDR3.

j_call	v_call	cdr3_aa
TRBJ2-1	TRBV27	ASNRGGYNEQF
TRBJ2-7	TRBV27	ASRDWGGSYEQY
TRBJ1-1	TRBV7-9	ASSLGAGGTEAF
TRBJ2-3	TRBV29-1	SVPEIRATDTQY
TRBJ1-3	TRBV7-6	ASSLAQGGFGNTIY
TRBJ2-1	TRBV11-2	AQVSAVGF
TRBJ1-5	TRBV7-2	ASSLGFGRGVGQPQH
TRBJ2-3	TRBV19	ASRVTGPSTDTQY
TRBJ2-7	TRBV5-1	ASSFETGYYEQY
TRBJ1-2	TRBV7-9	ASSGRGNYGYT
TRBJ2-7	TRBV29-1	SVGIPREDGEQY
TRBJ2-5	TRBV5-4	ASSLVIRKRVQETQY
TRBJ2-7	TRBV5-1	ASRRDAYEQY
TRBJ2-7	TRBV4-1	ASSQTPDRGFYEQY
TRBJ2-1	TRBV27	ASSQTGFEQF
TRBJ1-2	TRBV13	ASSLAFSGVYT
TRBJ1-1	TRBV7-9	ASSSRAGYTEAF
TRBJ2-7	TRBV27	ASTGHGYEQY
TRBJ2-3	TRBV10-3	AISAFGREADTQY
TRBJ1-5	TRBV27	ASRLQGAGQPQH
TRBJ2-7	TRBV7-8	ASSLVGTGYEQY
TRBJ1-4	TRBV7-6	ASSWDSGNEKLF